The rows below give T cell receptor beta chains drawn from one sample of a study of vaccination and CD4 T cells after COVID-19. Antigens for these TCRs are unknown. MiXCR, applied by TCRdb to the PCR reads, yields one record per CDR3 protein. Altogether 10,000 or so distinct CDR3 sequences are present, 50% to 55% being singletons, with the ten largest covering over 7%. Material: CD4+ T cells from blood, cultured in vitro. The source of these receptors is a human donor who had recovered from COVID-19. CDR3s include the opening cysteine and the closing phenylalanine or tryptophan. A D gene is named only where the DNA matches it firmly. A row's size may be missing; if present it is once, few, many or a size class.

d_gene	v_gene	abundance	j_gene	CDR3aa	CDR3nt
TRBD1	TRBV7-2	.	TRBJ1-5	CASSPRTGSNQPQHF	TGTGCCAGCAGCCCCCGGACAGGAAGCAATCAGCCCCAGCATTTT
.	TRBV6-1	.	TRBJ1-6	CASRGEDQISYNSPLHF	TGTGCCAGCAGGGGAGAGGACCAGATCTCCTATAATTCACCCCTCCACTTT
.	TRBV18	.	TRBJ2-5	CASSPGAGETQYF	TGTGCCAGCTCACCCGGGGCCGGGGAGACCCAGTACTTC
TRBD2	TRBV20-1	.	TRBJ2-3	CSAYDPTSGGSTQYF	TGCAGTGCTTACGATCCGACTAGCGGGGGGTCTACGCAGTATTTT
TRBD1	TRBV27	.	TRBJ2-2	CASSPLGGDRGNTGELFF	TGTGCCAGCAGTCCCCTAGGCGGGGACAGGGGGAACACCGGGGAGCTGTTTTTT
TRBD1	TRBV6-1	few	TRBJ1-5	CASSKDPGGSRNQPQHF	TGTGCCAGCAGTAAGGACCCAGGGGGCAGTAGGAATCAGCCCCAGCATTTT
.	TRBV6-2/TRBV6-3	few	TRBJ2-7	CASSYSTLGYEQYF	TGTGCCAGCAGTTATTCGACACTTGGATACGAGCAGTACTTC
.	TRBV2	.	TRBJ1-2	CASGDYYGYTF	TGTGCCAGCGGTGATTATTATGGCTACACCTTC
.	TRBV24-1	.	TRBJ2-3	CATSDVTGHQGKTDTQYF	TGTGCCACCAGTGATGTCACCGGACACCAGGGGAAGACAGATACGCAGTATTTT
TRBD2	TRBV30	.	TRBJ2-2	CAWKTSGISTGELFF	TGTGCCTGGAAAACTAGCGGGATTAGCACCGGGGAGCTGTTTTTT
.	TRBV6-1	.	TRBJ1-5	CASSEAHNSNQPQHF	TGTGCCAGCAGTGAAGCTCATAATAGCAATCAGCCCCAGCATTTT
.	TRBV21-1	few	TRBJ1-1	CASRTPESNTEAFF	TGTGCCAGCAGAACCCCCGAATCGAACACTGAAGCTTTCTTT
.	TRBV7-3	.	TRBJ2-5	CASSSGEYQETQYF	TGTGCCAGCAGCTCTGGTGAATACCAAGAGACCCAGTACTTC
TRBD2	TRBV6-5	few	TRBJ2-1	CASSYLGTKFHEQFF	TGTGCCAGCAGTTATCTAGGGACTAAGTTTCATGAGCAGTTCTTC
.	TRBV7-2	.	TRBJ1-5	CASSFINSNQPQHF	TGTGCCAGCAGCTTTATAAACAGCAATCAGCCCCAGCATTTT
.	TRBV7-9	few	TRBJ1-1	CASSLGQAIEAFF	TGTGCCAGCAGCTTGGGTCAGGCCATTGAAGCTTTCTTT
TRBD1	TRBV11-2	few	TRBJ1-6	CASSRTGESPLHF	TGTGCCAGCAGCCGGACAGGGGAATCACCCCTCCACTTT
.	TRBV19	.	TRBJ2-7	CASSIGRGYEQYF	TGTGCCAGTAGTATAGGTAGGGGATACGAGCAGTACTTC
.	TRBV30	.	TRBJ2-7	CAWSPLGTYGYEQYF	TGTGCCTGGAGTCCTCTCGGGACTTACGGCTACGAGCAGTACTTC
.	TRBV10-3	few	TRBJ1-2	CATRQSNYGYTF	TGTGCCACCAGACAGTCTAACTATGGCTACACCTTC
.	TRBV7-2	.	TRBJ1-2	CASSLAGVSGYTF	TGTGCCAGCAGCTTAGCCGGGGTGTCGGGCTACACCTTC
.	TRBV11-2	.	TRBJ1-1	CASSSSLQGLEAFF	TGTGCCAGCAGCTCGTCCCTACAGGGACTTGAAGCTTTCTTT
TRBD1	TRBV15	few	TRBJ1-1	CATSRGLKQGTAFF	TGTGCCACCAGCAGAGGGCTGAAACAGGGGACAGCTTTCTTT
.	TRBV2	.	TRBJ1-5	CASSAVQIGPQHF	TGTGCCAGCAGCGCTGTCCAAATCGGGCCCCAGCATTTT
TRBD1	TRBV6-1	few	TRBJ1-2	CASRGVQGGAYGYTF	TGTGCCAGCCGGGGTGTGCAGGGGGGTGCCTATGGCTACACCTTC
TRBD1	TRBV6-2/TRBV6-3	.	TRBJ2-3	CASTILSPSGRGRRDTQYF	TGTGCCAGCACCATCTTAAGTCCAAGTGGTAGGGGGCGAAGGGATACGCAGTATTTT
.	TRBV19	few	TRBJ1-1	CASSSKLGTEAFF	TGTGCCAGTAGTTCGAAACTGGGCACTGAAGCTTTCTTT
.	TRBV6-4	.	TRBJ1-1	CASRSQGNTEAFF	TGTGCCAGCCGATCGCAGGGGAACACTGAAGCTTTCTTT
TRBD1	TRBV20-1	few	TRBJ1-5	CSARLGQGPYSNQPQHF	TGCAGTGCTAGACTAGGACAGGGGCCGTATAGCAATCAGCCCCAGCATTTT
.	TRBV30	few	TRBJ1-5	CAWSAGVGGNQPQHF	TGTGCCTGGAGTGCAGGGGTAGGGGGCAATCAGCCCCAGCATTTT
.	TRBV24-1	.	TRBJ2-2	CATNPRGSGELFF	TGTGCCACCAATCCGCGTGGGTCCGGGGAGCTGTTTTTT
.	TRBV27	.	TRBJ1-5	CASRGVMSNQPQHF	TGTGCCAGCAGAGGGGTCATGAGCAATCAGCCCCAGCATTTT
TRBD1	TRBV9	once	TRBJ2-5	CASSVDPGGGETQYF	TGTGCCAGCAGCGTAGATCCAGGGGGCGGTGAGACCCAGTACTTC
TRBD2	TRBV4-1	.	TRBJ2-5	CASSHGLASETQYF	TGCGCCAGCAGCCACGGACTAGCAAGCGAGACCCAGTACTTC
TRBD2	TRBV7-9	few	TRBJ2-3	CASSLGLAGEADTQYF	TGTGCCAGCAGCTTAGGACTAGCGGGAGAGGCAGATACGCAGTATTTT
.	TRBV7-2	.	TRBJ2-3	CASSRRGPSTDTQYF	TGTGCCAGCAGTAGGAGGGGGCCTAGCACAGATACGCAGTATTTT
TRBD2	TRBV20-1	few	TRBJ2-5	CSAENPVRRGGRSETQYF	TGCAGTGCAGAAAATCCCGTCAGGCGGGGGGGCCGTTCGGAGACCCAGTACTTC
.	TRBV28	.	TRBJ1-5	CASSLAGAWGQPQHF	TGTGCCAGCAGTTTGGCCGGGGCTTGGGGTCAGCCCCAGCATTTT
.	TRBV11-2	medium-sized	TRBJ2-6	CASSFSSSGANVLTF	TGTGCCAGCAGCTTTAGCAGCTCTGGGGCCAACGTCCTGACTTTC
.	TRBV20-1	.	TRBJ2-1	CSAPQQGSYEQFF	TGCAGTGCTCCACAACAGGGATCCTATGAGCAGTTCTTC
TRBD2	TRBV24-1	.	TRBJ2-3	CATSDTPPGGADTQYF	TGTGCCACCAGTGACACTCCGCCCGGGGGGGCAGATACGCAGTATTTT
.	TRBV2	.	TRBJ1-5	CASCFEGNQPQHF	TGTGCCAGCTGTTTTGAGGGTAATCAGCCCCAGCATTTT
TRBD2	TRBV6-2/TRBV6-3	.	TRBJ2-1	CASRTIAGNEQFF	TGTGCCAGCAGGACGATAGCGGGGAATGAGCAGTTCTTC
TRBD2	TRBV20-1	.	TRBJ2-3	CSASARGGRDTQYF	TGCAGTGCTAGCGCCCGGGGAGGGCGAGATACGCAGTATTTT
.	TRBV6-5	.	TRBJ1-2	CASSYGQGRNYGYTF	TGTGCCAGCAGTTATGGGCAGGGACGGAACTATGGCTACACCTTC
.	TRBV6-1	.	TRBJ1-4	CASSLGGAANEKLFF	TGTGCCAGCAGCCTAGGGGGGGCCGCTAATGAAAAACTGTTTTTT